This T cell receptor (beta chain) was captured in a study of siplizumab effects on memory and regulatory T cells. Points from the study as a whole: Proliferating Tregs from siplizumab cultures lacked functional confirmation of suppression. Siplizumab led to significantly less abundant alloreactive sequences that could be traced back to unstimulated CD4+ memory cells. Relative to controls at 26.9%, mappable alloreactive CD4+ clones exhibited a mean Treg-derived proportion of roughly 69% with siplizumab.

The V gene's germline CDR1 is SGHRS and CDR2 YFSETQ. The V gene end was trimmed by 7 bases and the J gene end by 2 bases; junction bases not matched to a gene: 3. The CDR3 is 13 amino acids. The study assayed some 100,000 TCR templates per sample. Sequenced by immunoSEQ multiplex PCR; TCRdb stores in-frame clones only, minus some. The table shows fewer than 110,000 clones, with about nine tenths occurring only once. A word on this clone: What it binds is not known.

The chain couples TRBV5-1 to TRBJ2-1, with 7 positions matching TRBD1. Sequencing input: non-Treg CD4+ T cells sorted from blood. This sequence was found in a human donor in good health. The CDR3 region is CASDRVTYNEQFF. The CDR3 DNA reads as TGCGCCAGCGACAGGGTTACCTACAATGAGCAGTTCTTC.